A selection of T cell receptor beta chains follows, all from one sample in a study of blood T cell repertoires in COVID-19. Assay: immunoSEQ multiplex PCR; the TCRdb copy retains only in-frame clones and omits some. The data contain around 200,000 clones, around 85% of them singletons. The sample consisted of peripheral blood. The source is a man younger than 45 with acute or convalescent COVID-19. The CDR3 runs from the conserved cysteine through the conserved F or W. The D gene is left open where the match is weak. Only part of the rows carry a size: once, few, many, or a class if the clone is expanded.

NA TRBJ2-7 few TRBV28 CASSFLEVSYEQYF TGTGCCAGCAGTTTCCTAGAGGTGTCCTACGAGCAGTACTTC
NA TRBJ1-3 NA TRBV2 CASSPVRSGNTIYF TGTGCCAGCAGTCCGGTCCGCTCCGGAAACACCATATATTTT
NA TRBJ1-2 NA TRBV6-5 CASSYSLGNYGYTF TGTGCCAGCAGTTACTCGCTCGGGAACTATGGCTACACCTTC
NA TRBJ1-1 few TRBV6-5 CASTHRGQQAFF TGTGCCAGCACCCACCGAGGACAGCAAGCTTTCTTT
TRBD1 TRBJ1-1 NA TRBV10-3 CAISESDRTGNTEAFF TGTGCCATCAGTGAGTCTGATAGGACAGGGAACACTGAAGCTTTCTTT
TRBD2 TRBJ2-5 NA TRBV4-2 CASSSNLAGGSQETQYF TGTGCCAGCAGCTCTAACCTAGCGGGGGGGTCTCAAGAGACCCAGTACTTC
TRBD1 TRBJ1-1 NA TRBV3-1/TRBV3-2 CASSPWGQLNTEAFF TGTGCCAGCAGCCCCTGGGGACAGCTGAACACTGAAGCTTTCTTT
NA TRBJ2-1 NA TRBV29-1 CSALRGTPQNEQFF TGCAGCGCCTTGAGAGGAACCCCTCAAAATGAGCAGTTCTTC
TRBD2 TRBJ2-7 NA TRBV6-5 CASSYKLAGIEQYF TGTGCCAGCAGTTACAAGCTAGCGGGGATCGAGCAGTACTTC
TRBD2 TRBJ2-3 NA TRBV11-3 CASSLGGGGTQYF TGTGCCAGCAGCTTAGGGGGCGGGGGAACGCAGTATTTT
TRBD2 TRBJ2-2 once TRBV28 CASSLTSGTVGELFF TGTGCCAGCAGCCTGACTAGCGGGACCGTGGGGGAGCTGTTTTTT
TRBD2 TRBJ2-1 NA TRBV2 CASSSSGTYNEQFF TGTGCCAGCAGTAGCAGCGGGACCTACAATGAGCAGTTCTTC
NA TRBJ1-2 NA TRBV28 CASSFRDYGYTF TGTGCCAGCAGTTTCAGGGATTATGGCTACACCTTC
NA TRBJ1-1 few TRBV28 CASRHRGSTEAFF TGTGCCAGCAGACATAGGGGGAGCACTGAAGCTTTCTTT
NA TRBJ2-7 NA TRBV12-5 CASGHTVAYEQYF TGTGCTAGTGGTCACACAGTGGCCTACGAGCAGTACTTC
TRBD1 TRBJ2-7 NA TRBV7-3 CASSLTGTGGISSYEQYF TGTGCCAGCAGCTTAACGGGGACAGGGGGTATTAGCTCCTACGAGCAGTACTTC
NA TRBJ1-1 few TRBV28 CASSPTGRDTEAFF TGTGCCAGCAGCCCGACAGGTCGCGACACTGAAGCTTTCTTT
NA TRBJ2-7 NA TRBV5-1 CASLGGAYEQYF TGCGCCAGCCTAGGGGGGGCCTACGAGCAGTACTTC
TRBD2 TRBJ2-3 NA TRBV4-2 CASSPETSGVTTDTQYF TGTGCCAGCAGCCCAGAAACTAGCGGGGTGACCACAGATACGCAGTATTTT
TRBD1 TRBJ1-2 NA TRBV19 CASRPMSTGGQDGYTF TGTGCCAGTAGGCCGATGTCTACAGGGGGTCAAGATGGCTACACCTTC
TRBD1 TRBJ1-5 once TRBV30 CAWSVQGGFGNQPQHF TGTGCCTGGAGTGTACAAGGGGGCTTTGGCAATCAGCCCCAGCATTTT
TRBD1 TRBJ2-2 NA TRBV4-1 CASSPGTGPNTGELFF TGCGCCAGCAGCCCCGGGACAGGGCCGAACACCGGGGAGCTGTTTTTT
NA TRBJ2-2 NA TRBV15 CATSRDTAGGGVTGELFF TGTGCCACCAGCAGAGACACAGCGGGCGGAGGGGTAACCGGGGAGCTGTTTTTT
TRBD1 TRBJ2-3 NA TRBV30 CAWSAGTGIFDTQYF TGTGCCTGGAGTGCCGGGACAGGGATCTTTGATACGCAGTATTTT
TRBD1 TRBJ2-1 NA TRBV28 CASGGTGAYNEQFF TGTGCCAGCGGGGGGACAGGGGCCTACAATGAGCAGTTCTTC
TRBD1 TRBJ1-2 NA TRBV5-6 CASSYRRTGGSGYTF TGTGCCAGCAGCTACCGTCGGACAGGAGGGAGTGGCTACACCTTC
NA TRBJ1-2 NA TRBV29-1 CSVVPGVYGYTF TGCAGCGTTGTGCCAGGTGTCTATGGCTACACCTTC
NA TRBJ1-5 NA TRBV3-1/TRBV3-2 CASSQGTAINQPQHF TGTGCCAGCAGCCAAGGGACAGCGATAAATCAGCCCCAGCATTTT
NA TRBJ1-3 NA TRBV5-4 CASSLDQGNTIYF TGTGCCAGCAGCTTGGATCAGGGAAACACCATATATTTT
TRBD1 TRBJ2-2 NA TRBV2 CASSDGQGWTGELFF TGTGCCAGCAGTGATGGACAGGGTTGGACCGGGGAGCTGTTTTTT
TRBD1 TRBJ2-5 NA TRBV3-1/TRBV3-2 CASRPHATGLQETQYF TGTGCCAGCAGACCACATGCGACAGGGCTCCAAGAGACCCAGTACTTC
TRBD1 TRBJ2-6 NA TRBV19 CASTRDSLLSGANVLTF TGTGCCAGTACGAGGGACAGCCTTCTCTCTGGGGCCAACGTCCTGACTTTC
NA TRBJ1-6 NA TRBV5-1 CASSIGSSYNSPLHF TGCGCCAGCAGCATCGGGAGCTCCTATAATTCACCCCTCCACTTT
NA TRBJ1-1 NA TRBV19 CASSMTGNTEAFF TGTGCCAGTAGTATGACAGGGAACACTGAAGCTTTCTTT
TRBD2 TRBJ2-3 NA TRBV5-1 CASSFLAGGPTDTQYF TGCGCCAGCAGCTTTTTAGCGGGGGGGCCCACAGATACGCAGTATTTT
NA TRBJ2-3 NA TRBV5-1 CASRLGGTYSTDTQYF TGCGCCAGCAGACTGGGGGGTACCTACAGCACAGATACGCAGTATTTT
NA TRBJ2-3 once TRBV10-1 CASMGQGSDTQYF TGCGCCAGCATGGGCCAGGGGTCAGATACGCAGTATTTT
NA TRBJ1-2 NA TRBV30 CAQGFGYGYTF TGTGCCCAGGGGTTCGGCTATGGCTACACCTTC
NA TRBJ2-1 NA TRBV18 CASSLFRDTGPHEQFF TGTGCCAGCTCACTATTCCGGGACACTGGCCCTCATGAGCAGTTCTTC
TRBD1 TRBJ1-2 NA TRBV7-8 CASSSQGQEVGYTF TGTGCCAGCAGCTCGCAAGGACAGGAGGTTGGCTACACCTTC
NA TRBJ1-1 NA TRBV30 CAWTFMGGAEAFF TGTGCCTGGACGTTTATGGGAGGCGCTGAAGCTTTCTTT
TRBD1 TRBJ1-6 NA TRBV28 CASSWWDRARPYNSPLHF TGTGCCAGCAGTTGGTGGGACAGGGCCCGCCCCTATAATTCACCCCTCCACTTT
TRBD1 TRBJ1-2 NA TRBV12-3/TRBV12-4 CASGQGARYGYTF TGTGCCAGCGGTCAGGGGGCGAGATATGGCTACACCTTC
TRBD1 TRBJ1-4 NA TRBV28 CASSPRDRDEKLFF TGTGCCAGCAGTCCCCGAGACAGGGATGAAAAACTGTTTTTT
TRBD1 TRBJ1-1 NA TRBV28 CASRRTGGLNTEAFF TGTGCCAGCAGGCGGACAGGGGGCCTGAACACTGAAGCTTTCTTT
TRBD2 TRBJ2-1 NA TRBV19 CASTLGRLAGPSSYNEQFF TGTGCCAGTACCCTGGGCCGACTAGCGGGACCGAGCTCCTACAATGAGCAGTTCTTC
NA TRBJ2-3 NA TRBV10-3 CAISEAGTSTDTQYF TGTGCCATCAGTGAGGCAGGGACTAGCACAGATACGCAGTATTTT
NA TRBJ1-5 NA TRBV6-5 CASTPGSNQPQHF TGTGCCAGCACTCCCGGGAGCAATCAGCCCCAGCATTTT
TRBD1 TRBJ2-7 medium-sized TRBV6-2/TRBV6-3 CASSYGTGGYEQYF TGTGCCAGCAGTTACGGGACAGGGGGCTACGAGCAGTACTTC
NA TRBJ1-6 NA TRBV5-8 CASSMIETVSPLHF TGTGCCAGCAGCATGATAGAGACAGTCTCACCCCTCCACTTT
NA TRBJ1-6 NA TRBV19 CASSGAVYNSPLHF TGTGCCAGTTCCGGAGCAGTCTATAATTCACCCCTCCACTTT
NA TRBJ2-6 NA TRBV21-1 CASSIAGTPNSGANVLTF TGTGCCAGCAGCATAGCCGGGACACCCAACTCTGGGGCCAACGTCCTGACTTTC
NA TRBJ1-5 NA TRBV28 CASSFLSPQHF TGTGCCAGCAGTTTCTTATCGCCCCAGCATTTT